This T cell receptor beta chain was captured in a study of metastatic and nonmetastatic thyroid tumors. About the research overall: Across peripheral blood and tumor or nodule tissue samples taken from malignant and benign thyroid patients, the repertoires were compared with one another.

Not a single patient had been given any form of treatment at any point before undergoing thyroid surgery. Germline-derived CDR1 and CDR2 are SGHVS and FQNEAQ. The CDR3 extends over 14 amino acids. V lost 1 base and J 3 bases, leaving 7 bases between the germline ends. In the original processing: In papillary thyroid cancer, a distant-metastasis classifier was built using CDR3 differences across clinicopathological groups. TCRdb re-called the PCR reads with MiXCR. The V and J calls shown here were made by TCRdb, not taken from the authors' results. Of tens of thousands of clones listed, about 16% are singletons. This clone appeared many times. Its antigen is not known. Points from the study as a whole: A significant increase in TCR beta diversity was reportedly seen in malignant thyroid tumors relative to benign nodules, in blood and tumor.

This clonotype was sampled from a female donor with papillary thyroid cancer or a benign thyroid nodule (not recorded which). Some clones in this sample may be carry-over from other donors' samples. Sequenced material: blood. The chain carries TRBV7-8 and TRBJ1-3; D gene uncertain. The CDR3 DNA sequence: TGTGCCAGCAGCTTAGGTGGCAGTGGAAACACCATATATTTT. As protein: CASSLGGSGNTIYF. Combining the CDR3 with reference TRBV7-8 and TRBJ1-3 gives the whole variable domain GAGVSQSPRYKVAKRGQDVALRCDPISGHVSLFWYQQALGQGPEFLTYFQNEAQLDKSGLPSDRFFAERPEGSVSTLKIQRTQQEDSAVYLCASSLGGSGNTIYFGEGSWLTVV.